The 5 T cell receptor beta chains presented below share a single source sample, sequenced in a study of Graves' ophthalmopathy and Graves' hyperthyroidism. Amplifying from RNA transcripts, the study obtained TCR beta CDR3 regions. A first-round RT-PCR used HTBI primers, followed by a second-round multiplex PCR. MiXCR, run by TCRdb on the multiplex PCR reads, gives a single entry per CDR3 protein. The table shows under 350,000 distinct CDR3 sequences, with roughly a sixth occurring only once. Input material: peripheral blood. These receptors were obtained from an adult man with Graves' ophthalmopathy.

This clonotype was seen ten or more times. This chain links TRBV3-1 with TRBJ1-5; no reliable D call. The CDR3 contains 14 residues. CDR1 and CDR2 from the germline V gene are LGHDT and YNNKEL (reference sequence). V was shortened by 4 bases and J by 3 bases, with 10 bases between the two germline ends. The CDR3 bases are TGTGCCAGCAGCCCCCGGCGCCACAATCAGCCCCAGCATTTT. It encodes CASSPRRHNQPQHF.

This chain joins TRBV12-3 or TRBV12-4 and TRBJ2-5; D is uncertain. The V end was cut by 5 bases, the J end by 5 bases, with 12 bases between. This CDR3 has 13 amino acids. The chain's CDR3 is CASSKTYPETQYF. CDR3 in DNA: TGTGCCAGCAGTAAGACTTACCCGGAGACCCAGTACTTC.

This clonotype was picked up a small number of times. At one end, the junction sequence differs from germline, possibly due to a read error. The genes are TRBV27 and TRBJ2-5, with D uncertain. Germline CDR1 MNHEY, CDR2 SMNVEV (reference sequence). The CDR3 extends over 15 amino acids. In nucleotides, the CDR3 is TGTGCCAGCAGTTCCTATGGGTCAAGGGCGGAGATCCAGTACTTC. It encodes CASSSYGSRAEIQYF.

Many counts were recorded for this clonotype. V usage is TRBV6-2 or TRBV6-3 and J usage is TRBJ1-5, with a possible D match to TRBD1 (5 bases). V was shortened by 2 bases and J by 7 bases, with 12 bases between the two germline ends. The V gene's germline CDR1 is MNHEY and CDR2 SVGEGT. This CDR3 has 14 amino acids. DNA for the CDR3: TGTGCCAGCAGTTACGTTGGGGGTAGCCAGCCCCAGCATTTT. It is translated as CASSYVGGSQPQHF.

At least ten counts were recorded for this clonotype. The chain uses TRBV12-5 and TRBJ1-2; 8 nucleotides match TRBD1. V lost 7 bases to trimming and J lost 1 base; unmatched junction nucleotides: 14. The germline CDR1 and CDR2 sequences are LGHNT and FRNRAP. This CDR3 region has 17 residues. Written as DNA, the CDR3 is TGTGCTAGTGTCCAAGAGGCCCGGGACAGGATTAACTATGGCTACACCTTC. Its protein product is CASVQEARDRINYGYTF.